The clone carrying this T cell receptor (beta chain) was detected ten times or more. No antigen is known for it. CDR1 SEHNR and CDR2 FQNEAQ come from the germline V gene (reference sequence). The CDR3 loop spans 14 amino acids. V gave up 7 bases and J gave up 5 bases, with 18 bases separating them. TCRdb re-derived calls from the RT-PCR reads in MiXCR, one entry per CDR3 protein. The repertoire includes some 850,000 distinct CDR3 sequences, approximately 18% of them detected once, and 11% sits in the top ten. This sample was taken from a study of response to subunit inactivated influenza vaccine. Findings and limits, study-wide: Authors suggested each seasonal flu vaccination may recruit only limited numbers of new T cells.

The rearrangement joins TRBV7-9 to TRBJ2-7; D is undetermined. This TCR derives from a man aged 45 to 65 who received an inactivated influenza vaccine. Here the sequenced sample was PBMCs from blood, taken roughly 5 days after vaccination. CDR3 sequence: CASNPDGRWHEQYF. CDR3 in DNA: TGTGCCAGCAACCCGGACGGACGATGGCACGAGCAGTACTTC.